This entry concerns a single T cell receptor (beta chain). Clones were read by immunoSEQ multiplex PCR, and TCRdb kept only the in-frame ones, dropping some. The sample has under 200,000 clones, around 92% seen once; the top ten hold roughly 1.6%. This specimen belongs to a study of control samples from healthy donors and cancer patients. There are 16 residues in the CDR3. V gave up 1 base and J gave up 1 base; unmatched junction bases: 4. Germline CDR1 LGHDT, CDR2 YNNKEL (reference sequence). The J gene is TRBJ2-1, the V gene TRBV3-1 (or the pseudogene TRBV3-2); 7 nucleotides line up with TRBD2. The specimen sequenced was blood. This TCR came from a woman in her thirties in good health. CDR3 sequence reads: CASSQGGAGSYNEQFF. The DNA for the CDR3 is TGTGCCAGCAGCCAAGGAGGAGCGGGATCCTACAATGAGCAGTTCTTC.